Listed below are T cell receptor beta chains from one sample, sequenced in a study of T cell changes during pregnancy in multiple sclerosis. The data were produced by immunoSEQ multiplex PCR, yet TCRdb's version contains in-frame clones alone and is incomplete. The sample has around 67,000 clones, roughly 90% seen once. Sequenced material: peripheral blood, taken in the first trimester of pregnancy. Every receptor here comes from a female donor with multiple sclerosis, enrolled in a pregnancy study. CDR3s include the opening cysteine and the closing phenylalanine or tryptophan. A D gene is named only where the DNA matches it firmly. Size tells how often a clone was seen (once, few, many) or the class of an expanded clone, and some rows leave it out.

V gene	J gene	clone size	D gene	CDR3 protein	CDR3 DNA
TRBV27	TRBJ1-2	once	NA	CASSLSAGFNYGYTF	TGTGCCAGCAGTTTATCGGCAGGGTTTAACTATGGCTACACCTTC
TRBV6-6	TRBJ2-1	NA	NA	CASSYGGALGNEQFF	TGTGCCAGCAGTTACGGGGGGGCGCTTGGAAATGAGCAGTTCTTC
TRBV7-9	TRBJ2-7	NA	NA	CASRSDSPEQYF	TGTGCCAGCAGGTCAGACAGTCCCGAGCAGTACTTC
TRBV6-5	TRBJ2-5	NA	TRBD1	CASRADRGRETQYF	TGTGCCAGCAGGGCTGACAGGGGGCGGGAGACCCAGTACTTC
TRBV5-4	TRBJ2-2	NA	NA	CASSLDTGVNTGELFF	TGTGCCAGCAGCTTGGATACGGGGGTGAACACCGGGGAGCTGTTTTTT
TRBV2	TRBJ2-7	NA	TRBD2	CASRAGESYEQYF	TGTGCCAGCAGAGCGGGAGAAAGCTACGAGCAGTACTTC
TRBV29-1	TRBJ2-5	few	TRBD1	CSVGDRGVETQYF	TGCAGCGTTGGCGACAGGGGAGTGGAGACCCAGTACTTC
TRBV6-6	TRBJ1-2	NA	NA	CASSWSRDTAGGYTF	TGTGCCAGCAGTTGGAGCCGGGACACAGCCGGTGGCTACACCTTC
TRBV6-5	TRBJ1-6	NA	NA	CASSFQDSRDSPLHF	TGTGCCAGCAGTTTCCAGGACTCGAGGGATTCACCCCTCCACTTT
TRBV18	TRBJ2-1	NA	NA	CASSPASTYNEQFF	TGTGCCAGCTCACCGGCTAGCACCTACAATGAGCAGTTCTTC
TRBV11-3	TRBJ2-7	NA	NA	CASRGRGSYEQYF	TGTGCCAGCAGGGGAAGAGGGAGCTACGAGCAGTACTTC
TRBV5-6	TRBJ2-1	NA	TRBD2	CASSVGTSGRVNEQFF	TGTGCCAGCAGCGTCGGGACTAGCGGGAGGGTCAATGAGCAGTTCTTC
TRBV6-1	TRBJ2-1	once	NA	CASSEVSSYNEQFF	TGTGCCAGCAGTGAGGTTAGCTCCTACAATGAGCAGTTCTTC
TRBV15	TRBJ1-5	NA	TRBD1	CATSREGARGQPQHF	TGTGCCACCAGCAGGGAGGGGGCGAGGGGTCAGCCCCAGCATTTT
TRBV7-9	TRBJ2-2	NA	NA	CASPQGRTGELFF	TGTGCCAGCCCACAGGGGAGGACCGGGGAGCTGTTTTTT
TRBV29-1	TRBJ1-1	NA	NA	CSVEKGLNTEAFF	TGCAGCGTTGAAAAGGGACTTAACACTGAAGCTTTCTTT
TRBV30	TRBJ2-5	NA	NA	CAWGPGFQETQYF	TGTGCCTGGGGGCCGGGATTCCAAGAGACCCAGTACTTC
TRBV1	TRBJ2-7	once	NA	CTSGLASGDYEQYF	TGCACCAGCGGATTAGCTAGCGGAGATTACGAGCAGTACTTC
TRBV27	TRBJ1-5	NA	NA	CASSSGGQPQHF	TGTGCCAGCAGTTCCGGCGGGCAGCCCCAGCATTTT
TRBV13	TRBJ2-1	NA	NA	CASSPTGPNEQFF	TGTGCCAGCAGCCCGACTGGTCCCAATGAGCAGTTCTTC
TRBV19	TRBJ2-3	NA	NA	CASKPGGKSTDTQYF	TGTGCCAGTAAACCGGGCGGGAAGAGCACAGATACGCAGTATTTT
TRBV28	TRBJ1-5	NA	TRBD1	CASSKPGQGNQPQHF	TGTGCCAGCAGTAAACCGGGACAGGGCAATCAGCCCCAGCATTTT
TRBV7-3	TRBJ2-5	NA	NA	CASSPYGGETQYF	TGTGCCAGCAGCCCATACGGGGGAGAGACCCAGTACTTC
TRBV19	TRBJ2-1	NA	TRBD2	CASGFLAEGYNEQFF	TGTGCCAGTGGATTCCTAGCGGAGGGATACAATGAGCAGTTCTTC
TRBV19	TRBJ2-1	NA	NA	CASSIMNEQFF	TGTGCCAGTAGTATTATGAATGAGCAGTTCTTC
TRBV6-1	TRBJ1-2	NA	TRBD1	CASSATGDYGYTF	TGTGCCAGCAGTGCGACAGGGGACTATGGCTACACCTTC
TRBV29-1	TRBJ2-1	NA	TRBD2	CSVVGDLLAGGRGDNEQFF	TGCAGCGTTGTGGGGGATTTACTAGCGGGAGGCCGCGGGGACAATGAGCAGTTCTTC
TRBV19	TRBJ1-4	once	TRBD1	CASSPGQGGEKLFF	TGTGCCAGTAGCCCGGGACAGGGAGGCGAAAAACTGTTTTTT
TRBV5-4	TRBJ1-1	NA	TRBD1	CASSHAGTDVKAFF	TGTGCCAGCAGCCACGCCGGGACAGACGTTAAAGCTTTCTTT
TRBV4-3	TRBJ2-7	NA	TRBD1	CASSRTDRGPYEQYF	TGCGCCAGCAGCCGGACGGACAGGGGACCTTACGAGCAGTACTTC
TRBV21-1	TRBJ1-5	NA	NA	CASSTEDEDRENRGQPQHF	TGTGCCAGCAGCACTGAAGACGAGGACAGGGAAAATCGCGGTCAGCCCCAGCATTTT
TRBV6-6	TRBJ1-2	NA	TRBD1	CASSATGDMYGYTF	TGTGCCAGTAGTGCCACAGGGGATATGTATGGCTACACCTTC
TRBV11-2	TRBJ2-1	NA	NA	CASSLEPAMSSYNEQFF	TGTGCCAGCAGCTTAGAGCCAGCGATGAGCTCCTACAATGAGCAGTTCTTC
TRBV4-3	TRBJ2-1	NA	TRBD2	CASSQQSGLAGVEQFF	TGCGCCAGCAGCCAACAGTCGGGACTAGCGGGAGTTGAGCAGTTCTTC
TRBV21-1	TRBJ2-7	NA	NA	CASCGLAVIGWCEQYF	TGTGCCAGCTGCGGACTAGCGGTCATTGGGTGGTGCGAGCAGTACTTC
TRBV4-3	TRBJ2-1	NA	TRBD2	CASSQEGGSSYNEQFF	TGCGCCAGCAGCCAAGAGGGCGGGAGCTCCTACAATGAGCAGTTCTTC
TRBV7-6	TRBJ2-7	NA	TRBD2	CASSLSAGVYEQYF	TGTGCCAGCAGCTTATCAGCGGGAGTGTACGAGCAGTACTTC
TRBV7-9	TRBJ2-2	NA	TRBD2	CASRAGGNTGELFF	TGTGCCAGCCGGGCGGGAGGGAACACCGGGGAGCTGTTTTTT
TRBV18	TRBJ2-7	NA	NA	CASSPQGTYEQYF	TGTGCCAGCTCACCACAGGGGACCTACGAGCAGTACTTC
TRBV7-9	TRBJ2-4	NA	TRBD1	CASSLTGGAVDIQYF	TGTGCCAGCAGCTTAACAGGGGGCGCGGTAGACATTCAGTACTTC
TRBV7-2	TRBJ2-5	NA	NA	CASSQTGEKETQYF	TGTGCCAGCAGCCAAACCGGGGAGAAGGAGACCCAGTACTTC
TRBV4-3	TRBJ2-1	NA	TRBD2	CASSRGSSGGYNEQFF	TGCGCCAGCAGCCGAGGGTCTAGCGGGGGGTACAATGAGCAGTTCTTC
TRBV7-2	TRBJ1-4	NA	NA	CASSLPIGGNEKLFF	TGTGCCAGCAGCTTGCCCATCGGAGGGAATGAAAAACTGTTTTTT
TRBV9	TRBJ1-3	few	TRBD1	CASSIGTGTDTIYF	TGTGCCAGCAGCATCGGGACAGGCACGGACACCATATATTTT
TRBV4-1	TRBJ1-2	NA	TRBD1	CASSQGTGDGYTF	TGCGCCAGCAGCCAAGGAACAGGGGATGGCTACACCTTC
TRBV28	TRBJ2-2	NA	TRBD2	CAIEGWRAGGNTGELFF	TGTGCCATCGAAGGTTGGAGGGCGGGAGGAAACACCGGGGAGCTGTTTTTT
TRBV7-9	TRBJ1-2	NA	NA	CASRHDSANYGYTF	TGTGCCAGCAGACACGACAGTGCTAACTATGGCTACACCTTC
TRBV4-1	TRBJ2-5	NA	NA	CASSHGGNWETQYF	TGCGCCAGCAGCCATGGGGGGAATTGGGAGACCCAGTACTTC
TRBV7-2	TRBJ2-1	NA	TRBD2	CASSLGGAGANEQFF	TGTGCCAGCAGTCTGGGGGGAGCGGGAGCCAATGAGCAGTTCTTC
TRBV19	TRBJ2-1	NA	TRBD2	CASSIGGSAYNEQFF	TGTGCCAGTAGTATTGGCGGGAGCGCCTACAATGAGCAGTTCTTC
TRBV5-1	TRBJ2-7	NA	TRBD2	CASSLDPSGFTYEQYF	TGCGCCAGCAGCTTGGATCCTAGCGGGTTTACCTACGAGCAGTACTTC
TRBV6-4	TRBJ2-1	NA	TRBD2	CASSDFREGRIEQFF	TGTGCCAGCAGTGACTTTCGGGAGGGCCGGATTGAGCAGTTCTTC
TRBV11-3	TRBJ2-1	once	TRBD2	CASSSPGLAGGPVDEQFF	TGTGCCAGCAGCTCCCCGGGACTAGCGGGAGGGCCGGTCGATGAGCAGTTCTTC
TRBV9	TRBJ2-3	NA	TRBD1	CASSVGTGEIGDTQYF	TGTGCCAGCAGCGTCGGGACAGGGGAAATAGGGGATACGCAGTATTTT
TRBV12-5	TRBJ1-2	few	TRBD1	CASGFPRDSLLGYTF	TGTGCTAGTGGTTTCCCCCGGGACAGCCTACTTGGCTACACCTTC
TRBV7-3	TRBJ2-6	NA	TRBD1	CASSPTGTGLPRANVLTF	TGTGCCAGCAGTCCAACCGGGACAGGGCTCCCCCGGGCCAACGTCCTGACTTTC